These T cell receptor beta chains were read from a single sample in a study of blood T cell repertoires in COVID-19. Sequenced by immunoSEQ multiplex PCR; TCRdb stores in-frame clones only, minus some. Of around 25,000 clones listed, about 90% are singletons. Sequenced sample: peripheral blood. The receptor set was obtained from a human donor with active COVID-19. The donor label of this sample is uncertain. Both conserved end residues are part of each CDR3. D genes are given only for firm matches. Size is omitted from some rows. Given values are once, few, many or a class for expanded clones.

TRBJ2-3	TRBD2	TRBV7-6	-	CASSLGGIGTSGTLLTDTQYF	TGTGCCAGCAGCTTAGGAGGCATTGGGACTAGCGGAACACTTCTCACAGATACGCAGTATTTT
TRBJ2-3	TRBD2	TRBV12-5	-	CASGPRASGGAIDTQYF	TGTGCTAGTGGCCCGAGGGCTAGCGGGGGGGCCATAGATACGCAGTATTTT
TRBJ1-2	-	TRBV7-2	-	CASSLNVREDDYTF	TGTGCCAGCAGCTTAAATGTCAGGGAAGATGACTACACCTTC
TRBJ2-2	-	TRBV11-3	-	CASSSRGNTGELFF	TGTGCCAGCAGCTCCAGGGGGAACACCGGGGAGCTGTTTTTT
TRBJ1-6	TRBD1	TRBV10-3	-	CAISGVDRGQNSPLHF	TGTGCCATCAGTGGGGTGGACAGGGGACAAAATTCACCCCTCCACTTT
TRBJ1-2	-	TRBV18	few	CASSPTATYGYTF	TGTGCCAGCTCACCTACAGCCACCTATGGCTACACCTTC
TRBJ2-7	-	TRBV20-1	-	CSASRGRTNEQYF	TGCAGTGCTAGTCGAGGGAGAACGAACGAGCAGTACTTC
TRBJ2-1	TRBD2	TRBV7-2	-	CASSLASWGGNEQFF	TGTGCCAGCAGCTTAGCGTCCTGGGGAGGGAATGAGCAGTTCTTC
TRBJ2-7	TRBD2	TRBV6-2/TRBV6-3	-	CASSYSSIRLAGVYEQYF	TGTGCCAGCAGTTACTCGAGTATTCGGCTAGCGGGAGTCTACGAGCAGTACTTC
TRBJ2-5	TRBD2	TRBV9	-	CASSPSGGAGETQYF	TGTGCCAGCAGCCCTAGCGGGGGGGCTGGAGAGACCCAGTACTTC
TRBJ2-1	-	TRBV5-8	-	CASSLAGSTPLEQFF	TGTGCCAGCAGCTTGGCCGGGTCTACACCACTTGAGCAGTTCTTC
TRBJ2-5	-	TRBV10-1	once	CASSETGSQETQYF	TGCGCCAGCAGCGAAACAGGGTCCCAAGAGACCCAGTACTTC
TRBJ2-3	TRBD1	TRBV5-4	-	CASSLIGGQGTDTQYF	TGTGCCAGCAGCTTGATTGGCGGACAGGGCACAGATACGCAGTATTTT
TRBJ2-1	TRBD2	TRBV10-3	-	CAISESGTSGGGSSYNEQFF	TGTGCCATCAGTGAGTCTGGGACTAGCGGGGGGGGGAGCTCCTACAATGAGCAGTTCTTC
TRBJ2-3	-	TRBV27	-	CASSRDFSGSADTQYF	TGTGCCAGCAGTCGGGACTTCTCGGGATCTGCAGATACGCAGTATTTT
TRBJ2-3	-	TRBV3-1/TRBV3-2	-	CASSQERGVTDTQYF	TGTGCCAGCAGCCAAGAAAGGGGTGTCACAGATACGCAGTATTTT
TRBJ1-2	-	TRBV10-3	-	CAISESSLVRYTF	TGTGCCATCAGTGAGTCGAGTCTGGTTCGCTACACCTTC
TRBJ2-4	-	TRBV21-1	-	CASSLKRDSSAF	TGTGCCAGCAGCCTAAAACGAGACAGTAGTGCCTTC
TRBJ2-1	TRBD2	TRBV4-2	-	CASSYGGSGGANEQFF	TGTGCCAGCAGCTACGGGGGTAGCGGGGGGGCCAATGAGCAGTTCTTC
TRBJ1-1	TRBD1	TRBV19	-	CASSMDPDRDEAFF	TGTGCCAGTAGTATGGATCCGGACAGGGACGAAGCTTTCTTT
TRBJ2-7	-	TRBV30	-	CAWNSIAYSSYEQYF	TGTGCCTGGAATTCCATAGCGTATAGCTCCTACGAGCAGTACTTC
TRBJ2-6	TRBD2	TRBV7-9	once	CASSPALSGGAPGANVLTF	TGTGCCAGCAGCCCCGCCCTGAGCGGGGGGGCGCCTGGGGCCAACGTCCTGACTTTC
TRBJ1-2	TRBD1	TRBV19	-	CASSPGTVNYGYTF	TGTGCCAGTAGTCCAGGGACAGTAAACTATGGCTACACCTTC
TRBJ1-6	-	TRBV27	-	CASSLLASSYNSPLHF	TGTGCCAGCAGTTTATTGGCTAGCTCCTATAATTCACCCCTCCACTTT
TRBJ1-1	-	TRBV6-5	-	CASSYTRVATEAFF	TGTGCCAGCAGTTATACCAGGGTCGCCACTGAAGCTTTCTTT
TRBJ2-2	TRBD1	TRBV5-1	few	CASSLLAQGATGELFF	TGCGCCAGCAGCTTGCTCGCACAGGGGGCGACCGGGGAGCTGTTTTTT
TRBJ2-7	TRBD1	TRBV7-8	-	CASTRTGGREQYF	TGTGCCAGCACCCGGACAGGGGGCCGCGAGCAGTACTTC
TRBJ2-7	TRBD2	TRBV28	-	CASSLLSTSGNYEQYF	TGTGCCAGCAGTTTATTGAGCACTAGCGGGAATTACGAGCAGTACTTC
TRBJ1-2	-	TRBV30	-	CAWSVGTIYGYTF	TGTGCCTGGAGTGTAGGGACAATCTATGGCTACACCTTC